The entry below gives a single T cell receptor (beta chain) sequence along with its context. This sample is drawn from a study of blood T cell repertoires in COVID-19. The data were produced by immunoSEQ multiplex PCR, yet TCRdb's version contains in-frame clones alone and is incomplete. The table includes over 130,000 clones, more than 65% detected once. The TCR sequence derives from a woman aged 55-70 years with acute or convalescent COVID-19. Sequenced input: peripheral blood.

The CDR3 bases are TGTGCCAGCAGCTCTACGTGGGCGGGAGGAGTCTACGAGCAGTACTTC. It is translated as CASSSTWAGGVYEQYF. This chain joins TRBV5-6 and TRBJ2-7; 8 bases align to TRBD2. In germline, CDR1 is SGHDT, CDR2 YYEEEE. This CDR3 spans 16 amino acids. Trimming cost V 3 bases and J 3 bases; bases outside gene matches: 11.